This T cell receptor beta chain was identified during a study of long-term antiretroviral therapy in people with HIV. The CDR3 loop spans 14 amino acids. Trimming removed 1 base at V and 2 bases at J, with 9 bases between. Germline CDR1 and CDR2: LGHNA and YSLEER. Sequencing relied on immunoSEQ assay v3.0, run at survey level. Libraries were prepared by immunoSEQ multiplex PCR; TCRdb keeps only in-frame clonotypes and omits some of them. This sample yields 15,000 or so clones, of which around 85% are seen a single time; roughly 15% belongs to the top ten. The TCR sequence derives from a man aged 30-40 years with HIV. Specimen: unsorted PBMCs, collected less than 1.3 years before starting antiretroviral therapy. The V gene is TRBV4-3, the J gene TRBJ2-7; the D gene is possibly TRBD1 (5 bases). CDR3 in amino acids: CASSQGQIAYEQYF. CDR3 DNA sequence: TGCGCCAGCAGCCAAGGACAGATAGCCTACGAGCAGTACTTC.